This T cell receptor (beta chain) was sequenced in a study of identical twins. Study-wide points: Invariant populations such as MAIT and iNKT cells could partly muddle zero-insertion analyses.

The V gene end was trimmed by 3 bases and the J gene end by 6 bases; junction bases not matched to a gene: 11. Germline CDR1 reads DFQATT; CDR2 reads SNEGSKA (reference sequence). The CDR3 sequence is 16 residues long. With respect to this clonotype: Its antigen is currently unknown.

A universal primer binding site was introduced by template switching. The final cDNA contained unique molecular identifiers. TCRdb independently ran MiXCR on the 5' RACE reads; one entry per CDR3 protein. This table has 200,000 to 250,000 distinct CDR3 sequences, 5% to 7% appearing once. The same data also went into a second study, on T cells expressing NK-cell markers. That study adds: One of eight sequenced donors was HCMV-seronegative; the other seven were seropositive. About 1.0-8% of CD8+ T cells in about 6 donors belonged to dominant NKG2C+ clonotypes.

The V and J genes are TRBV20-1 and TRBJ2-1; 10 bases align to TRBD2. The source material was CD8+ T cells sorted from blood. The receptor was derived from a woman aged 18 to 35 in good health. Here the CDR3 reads CSARGDRLAGANEQFF. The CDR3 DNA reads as TGCAGTGCTAGGGGGGATCGGCTAGCGGGGGCCAATGAGCAGTTCTTC.